Described below is a single TCR beta chain sequence and its context. This clonotype turned up a few times. Its recognized antigen is unknown. It has no much larger one-base neighbor in the sample; base qualities were not kept. Receptors were amplified or captured by multiplex PCR. Instrument on record: Illumina HiSeq 4000. TCR beta libraries were built with iRepertoire HTBI primers and Arm-PCR amplification of CDR3 regions. PCR products were gel purified before sequencing. From the authors' description of their analysis: A total of around 59 TRBV and some 15 TRBJ segments were identified across samples and were used for gene usage analysis of CDR3 amino acid clonotypes. COPE and FqMerger were used to merge filtered high-quality paired reads into contigs. BLAST was used to align contigs to IMGT TRBV, TRBD and TRBJ reference genes, with CDR3 defined following IMGT. Any clonotype with a frequency above 0.1% was classified as a highly expanded clone. Shannon entropy served as the measure of repertoire diversity, while the Gini coefficient captured V-J evenness. A clonotype found in more than one individual was treated as public. TCRdb trimmed public reads at Q25 via fastp, called clones via MiXCR and kept in-frame beta chains. Every distinct CDR3 protein forms one entry, paired with its most common genes and DNA. These V and J calls are TCRdb output, not the study's own analysis. The sample table holds 540,000 or so distinct CDR3 sequences, of which roughly 13% were seen once. The ten biggest clones cover roughly 10% of the sample.

This entry comes from a study of regulatory T cells in long-lasting Graves disease (TCRdb year 2021). Notes on the research overall: Patients with newly diagnosed Graves' disease had been on antithyroid drugs for under 3 months. Patients with persistent Graves' disease were compared with patients with newly diagnosed Graves' disease using TCR sequencing and RNA sequencing of peripheral blood. The study was registered as a clinical trial and conducted in China. A total of about 35 samples underwent TCR sequencing, from about 13 patients with persistent Graves' disease and 20 or so patients with newly diagnosed Graves' disease. General findings and caveats noted by the study authors: TRBV28, TRBJ1-2 and TRBJ2-5 were preferentially used in persistent disease, while TRBV20-1 and TRBJ2-1 were favored in newly diagnosed disease. Peripheral blood alone was examined, since thyroid tissue, which constituted the primary lesion, could not be accessed. Sequencing and analysis were limited to the TCR beta chain. Compared with newly diagnosed patients, patients with persistent Graves' disease had lower TCR Shannon entropy and fewer highly expanded clones, which suggests clonal expansion. More public clonotypes were shared among persistent patients (around 3,000) than among newly diagnosed patients (just under 1,000). The small sample size was acknowledged by the authors as a limitation that may reduce accuracy.

The time point label corresponds to: newly diagnosed GD, antithyroid drugs for less than 3 months. RNA was extracted from PBMCs in TRIzol for both TCR sequencing and RNA sequencing. Graves' disease was diagnosed according to American Thyroid Association guidelines. Patients were recruited from an endocrinology department in Xi'an, China. Each patient gave roughly 10 milliliters of peripheral blood, collected in an EDTA anticoagulant tube. Ficoll Paque Plus density gradient separation was used to isolate PBMCs, and no further T cell sorting was done. RNA quality was checked with an Agilent 2100 Bioanalyzer and agarose gel, and concentration with a NanoDrop 2000. From its cysteine to its phenylalanine, the CDR3 spans 10 amino acids. Only CDR3 DNA is held: 30 bases, read in frame from base 1. After removal of 5 bases from V and 10 bases from J, the junction retains 3 bases not matched to a gene. CDR1 and CDR2 are read off the germline V gene (reference sequence) as DFQATT and SNEGSKA.

The same sample was also studied in work on T cells in Graves' hyperthyroidism and ophthalmopathy. In that second paper, the authors write: A patient counted as having stable Graves' hyperthyroidism if no progression to ophthalmopathy occurred over 18 months of follow-up. The hyperthyroidism patients were between 18 and 65 years old and newly diagnosed, with a disease duration of less than 2 months. Any patient with an uncontrolled infection, another autoimmune disease, pregnancy or lactation was excluded. Clinical symptoms, serum thyroxine and TRAb, thyroid ultrasound, and orbital computed tomography formed the basis for the diagnoses. For the first round of RT-PCR on the TCR CDR3, the HTBI primer set was used together with the Qiagen OneStep RT-PCR kit. Most expanded thyroid clonotypes (frequency above 0.001) were also found in blood, which suggests that blood repertoires may mirror thyroid immune responses. A model built on a 13 V-J signature distinguished ophthalmopathy from stable hyperthyroidism, reaching 87.88% sensitivity and under 84% specificity in cross-validation and 80%/75% in testing. In validation, progression to ophthalmopathy was predicted by the model with 55% to 71% sensitivity and around 76% specificity, a median of around 5.9 months before onset. TCR V-J signatures able to tell the groups apart were searched for in a discovery cohort of approximately 95 patients, of whom 43 had Graves' ophthalmopathy and 55 to 60 had stable Graves' hyperthyroidism. An independent validation cohort of about 19 hyperthyroidism patients and 17 patients who later progressed to ophthalmopathy tested prospective prediction of ophthalmopathy. The 75 to 100 discovery patients were randomly split 7:3 into training and test sets. In about 6 Graves' hyperthyroidism patients, the study also compared T-cell repertoires from thyroid tissue with T-cell repertoires from blood. Once sampling was done, hyperthyroidism patients were given methimazole at a starting dose of 30 mg daily, whereas ophthalmopathy patients were given high-dose intravenous methylprednisolone. A second multiplex PCR round built the libraries, followed by size selection and purification. Sequencing of the libraries was done on an Illumina HiSeq2000 using paired-end 100 bp reads. SOAPnuke was used to process the raw data, throwing out any read that contained adapters or uncalled bases, had a mean Phred below 15, or lacked an exact constant-primer or identifier match. COPE v1.2.5 was used to merge high-quality paired reads, and clonotypes were defined as unique nucleotide sequences. MiTCR v1.1 was used to align clonotypes to the IMGT TRBV, TRBD and TRBJ reference segments. Only V-J combinations with frequency above 0.0001, covering about 99% of repertoires, were analysed. A TCS score was defined as the ratio between F50 (clonal expansion) and ExV (chaos), using BLOSUM62-based TCRdist between CDR3 peptides within each V-J. Welch's t-statistics and random forest reduced approximately 520 V-J features to roughly 13, which were used in a naive Bayes classifier (R e1071). No statistical method was used to fix the sample size in advance, and group allocation was not hidden from the investigators. The paper reports TCR Vbeta CDR3 sequencing of some 140 peripheral blood samples: under 45 ophthalmopathy, fewer than 80 hyperthyroidism and 17 progressor patients.

Sequenced material: peripheral blood mononuclear cells (PBMCs), taken at new diagnosis, from a patient treated with antithyroid drugs. The chain employs TRBV20-1 and TRBJ1-1, and 8 junctional nucleotides match TRBD1. This receptor was taken from a man aged 30 to 45 with Graves disease. Donor details come from another sample of the same person, matched by shared clones. The DNA is TGCAGTGCTCCTCAGGGGGCAGCTTTCTTT. Translated, this is CSAPQGAAFF.